The 21 T cell receptor beta chains below come from one sample, sequenced in a study of neoadjuvant nivolumab and ipilimumab in lung cancer. Here immunoSEQ multiplex PCR was the method, and the copy in TCRdb shows in-frame clones only, minus some. The table includes about 18,000 clones, over 70% detected once. This sample comprised peripheral blood, obtained before neoadjuvant nivolumab, alone or with ipilimumab. The origin of the receptors is an adult with non-small cell lung cancer.

The chain links TRBV11-2 to TRBJ2-7; no definite D call. This CDR3 spans 15 amino acids. The V end was cut by 6 bases, the J end by 2 bases, with 17 bases between. CDR1 is SGHAT and CDR2 is FQNNGV in the germline V gene. CDR3 residues: CASRQASPVPYEQYF. In DNA, the CDR3 is TGTGCCAGCAGGCAGGCCTCTCCCGTGCCCTACGAGCAGTACTTC. The full variable domain, with the rest looked up from reference TRBV11-2 and TRBJ2-7, is EAGVAQSPRYKIIEKRQSVAFWCNPISGHATLYWYQQILGQGPKLLIQFQNNGVVDDSQLPKDRFSAERLKGVDSTLKIQPAKLEDSAVYLCASRQASPVPYEQYFGPGTRLTVT.

J is TRBJ1-1 and V is TRBV27; D possibly corresponds to TRBD1 (5 bases). In germline, CDR1 is MNHEY, CDR2 SMNVEV (reference sequence). The CDR3 sequence is 12 residues long. Trimming removed 9 bases from V and 1 base from J, with 9 bases in between. The CDR3 loop reads CASRQGNTEAFF. In DNA form, the CDR3 reads TGTGCCAGTCGTCAGGGGAACACTGAAGCTTTCTTT.

V gene TRBV5-1 combines with J gene TRBJ1-2; tentatively, D is TRBD1 (5 bases). Trimming pared 0 bases from V and 4 bases from J, leaving 10 bases between. Looked up from germline, CDR1 is SGHRS and CDR2 is YFSETQ. This CDR3 has 14 residues. The CDR3 region has the DNA TGCGCCAGCAGCTTGGATAACAGGAGCTATGGCTACACCTTC. This translates into CASSLDNRSYGYTF.

V gene TRBV7-8 combines with J gene TRBJ1-1, with D unresolved. CDR1 SGHVS and CDR2 FQNEAQ come from the germline V gene. The CDR3 length is 11 residues. The V end was cut by 4 bases, the J end by 11 bases, with 11 bases between. The CDR3 bases are TGTGCCAGCAGCTCCTCCTTGTTGGCTTTCTTT. Translated, it gives CASSSSLLAFF.

V is TRBV5-1 and J is TRBJ2-7; D unresolved. Germline V CDR1 and CDR2: SGHRS, YFSETQ. The CDR3 extends over 12 amino acids. V was shortened by 0 bases and J by 2 bases, with 3 bases between the two germline ends. The DNA for the CDR3 is TGCGCCAGCAGCTTGGGAGCCTACGAGCAGTACTTC. This codes for CASSLGAYEQYF.

J is TRBJ2-1 and V is TRBV30, with TRBD2 identical over 15 bases. Looked up from germline, CDR1 is GTSNPN and CDR2 is SVGIG (reference sequence). The CDR3 runs 17 residues. The J segment lost 0 bases and the V segment lost 3 bases, leaving 3 bases of the junction unmatched. CDR3 coding DNA: TGTGCCTGGAGGGGACTAGCGGGAGGACCCTCCTACAATGAGCAGTTCTTC. This codes for CAWRGLAGGPSYNEQFF.

The chain recombines TRBV5-1 with TRBJ2-3; D is possibly TRBD1 (5 bases). CDR1 is SGHRS and CDR2 is YFSETQ in the germline V gene. The germline V and J ends were trimmed by 7 bases and 0 bases, with 12 bases remaining between them. The CDR3 totals 14 residues. The CDR3 nucleotides are TGCGCCAGCCACATAGGGGCCAGCACAGATACGCAGTATTTT. The encoded protein is CASHIGASTDTQYF.

The chain joins TRBV11-3 to TRBJ2-1; 10 bases are a match to TRBD2. The CDR3 totals 15 residues. Unmatched junction bases numbered 9, after V lost 6 bases and J lost 7 bases. The germline gives CDR1 SGHNT, CDR2 YENEEA. In DNA form, the CDR3 reads TGTGCCAGCAGTATCAGCGGGAGGGCCGGAAATGAGCAGTTCTTC. Protein: CASSISGRAGNEQFF. Looking up the rest from reference TRBV11-3 and TRBJ2-1 gives the full variable domain: EAGVVQSPRYKIIEKKQPVAFWCNPISGHNTLYWYLQNLGQGPELLIRYENEEAVDDSQLPKDRFSAERLKGVDSTLKIQPAELGDSAVYLCASSISGRAGNEQFFGPGTRLTVL.

The chain joins TRBV30 to TRBJ2-5; TRBD1 is a possible D gene (6 bases). Trimming took off 1 base at V and 1 base at J, with 10 bases between the two ends. This CDR3 is built from 14 residues. Per germline, CDR1 GTSNPN and CDR2 SVGIG (reference sequence). The CDR3 DNA reads TGTGCCTGGAGTGATAAGACAGGCCAAGAGACCCAGTACTTC. Translating it yields CAWSDKTGQETQYF.

This clone was observed a few times. The rearrangement uses TRBV7-9 and TRBJ2-1; 10 bases agree with TRBD2. The CDR3 contains 17 residues. Germline assignment: CDR1 SEHNR and CDR2 FQNEAQ (reference sequence). With V trimmed by 1 base and J by 5 bases, 8 bases remained unmatched. Written as DNA, the CDR3 is TGTGCCAGCAGCTTAGGCTCGGCTAGCGGGAGAGACAATGAGCAGTTCTTC. Protein sequence: CASSLGSASGRDNEQFF.

The rearrangement uses TRBV5-1 and TRBJ2-5; TRBD1 might be the D (5 bases). The germline CDR1 and CDR2 sequences are SGHRS and YFSETQ. Trimming cost V 0 bases and J 2 bases, with 14 bases left between them. The CDR3 runs to 16 residues. The CDR3 loop reads CASSLGGMAVQETQYF. The DNA for the CDR3 is TGCGCCAGCAGCTTGGGGGGCATGGCTGTTCAAGAGACCCAGTACTTC.

The chain employs TRBV5-1 and TRBJ2-7; TRBD1 agrees at 8 bases. Germline V gene sequence: CDR1 SGHRS, CDR2 YFSETQ. The V and J ends lost 8 bases and 2 bases, in that order; junction bases with no gene match: 12. This CDR3 is 15 amino acids long. The CDR3 sequence is CASTPGTGIAYEQYF. The CDR3, as DNA: TGCGCCAGTACCCCCGGGACAGGTATCGCCTACGAGCAGTACTTC.

This rearrangement joins TRBV5-6 to TRBJ1-1, with 7 bases matching TRBD1. The CDR3 consists of 16 residues. V shed 0 bases, J shed 4 bases, and the junction held 9 bases outside the gene matches. Germline-derived CDR1 and CDR2 are SGHDT and YYEEEE. The CDR3 loop reads CASSLAGGGTSTEAFF. Here the CDR3 DNA reads TGTGCCAGCAGCTTGGCAGGGGGGGGGACGAGCACTGAAGCTTTCTTT.

The chain combines TRBV5-4 with TRBJ2-5; D is undetermined. The CDR3 spans 13 residues. CDR1 SGHNT and CDR2 YYREEE come from the germline V gene (reference sequence). The V and J ends lost 3 bases and 1 base respectively, with 7 bases between them. The CDR3 DNA is TGTGCCAGCAGCTCCCGGATCCAAGAGACCCAGTACTTC. This encodes CASSSRIQETQYF.

This clone has only one observation. This chain joins TRBV15 and TRBJ2-3; TRBD1 might be the D (6 bases). The CDR3 contains 16 residues. The V end lost 3 bases, the J end lost 0 bases, and 13 bases lay between the germline ends. Looked up from germline, CDR1 is LNHNV and CDR2 is YYDKDF (reference sequence). The CDR3 here is CATSSAGEFSTDTQYF. The CDR3 bases are TGTGCCACCAGCAGCGCAGGGGAGTTCAGCACAGATACGCAGTATTTT.

The chain links TRBV9 to TRBJ2-1; 11 bases fit TRBD2. Germline trimming cut 3 bases from V and 10 bases from J; bases unmatched to any gene: 6. Germline lookup yields CDR1 SGDLS and CDR2 YYNGEE. The CDR3 is 14 residues long. CDR3 protein: CASSGTSGSGEQFF. The CDR3 nucleotides are TGTGCCAGCAGCGGAACTAGCGGGAGTGGGGAGCAGTTCTTC.

The V and J genes are TRBV20-1 and TRBJ1-1; the D gene is possibly TRBD1 (6 bases). In germline, CDR1 is DFQATT, CDR2 SNEGSKA (reference sequence). The CDR3 sequence is 11 residues long. V dropped 6 bases and J dropped 11 bases, with 16 bases sitting between them. The CDR3 DNA follows: TGCAGTGCCAGGGGATTATGGGAGGCTTTCTTT. Amino acid sequence: CSARGLWEAFF.

The V call is TRBV14, the J call TRBJ2-7; D ambiguous. With 0 bases removed from V and 8 bases from J, the gap between germline ends came to 8 bases. Germline CDR1 is SGHDN and CDR2 is FVKESK. CDR3 length: 12 amino acids. Here the CDR3 DNA reads TGTGCCAGCAGCCAAGACTGGTGGAAGCAGTACTTC. Translated, it gives CASSQDWWKQYF.

The V and J genes are TRBV5-1 and TRBJ2-3; 7 bases match TRBD2. The V segment lost 7 bases and the J segment 3 bases; nucleotides outside the gene matches: 14. The CDR3 sequence is 16 residues long. CDR1 is SGHRS, CDR2 YFSETQ, per germline. CDR3 sequence reads: CASVPGGSGRTDTQYF. The CDR3, as DNA: TGCGCCAGCGTCCCGGGTGGTAGCGGGCGAACAGATACGCAGTATTTT. Full variable domain (rest looked up from reference TRBV5-1 and TRBJ2-3): KAGVTQTPRYLIKTRGQQVTLSCSPISGHRSVSWYQQTPGQGLQFLFEYFSETQRNKGNFPGRFSGRQFSNSRSEMNVSTLELGDSALYLCASVPGGSGRTDTQYFGPGTRLTVL.

The CDR3 loop reads CASSETGDQPQHF. The CDR3 DNA follows: TGTGCCAGCAGTGAGACCGGAGATCAGCCCCAGCATTTT. The V gene is TRBV6-1, the J gene TRBJ1-5; D not resolved. This CDR3 is built from 13 residues. The V and J ends lost 3 bases and 5 bases respectively, with 8 bases between them. Germline loops: CDR1 MNHNS, CDR2 SASEGT.

V usage is TRBV7-6 and J usage is TRBJ2-2; tentatively, D is TRBD2 (5 bases). The V gene's germline CDR1 is SGHVS and CDR2 FNYEAQ. V dropped 4 bases and J dropped 1 base, with 28 bases sitting between them. CDR3 length: 21 amino acids. CDR3 coding DNA: TGTGCCAGCAGCTCGACTCAGTTAGGGCGTGGACTTTGGGGGAACACCGGGGAGCTGTTTTTT. Translated: CASSSTQLGRGLWGNTGELFF.